This T cell receptor beta chain was found in a study of PD-L1 blockade in urothelial cancer. Overall study findings and caveats: Patients with below-median pretreatment blood clonality survived longer.

As regards this clone: No antigen is known for it.

The CDR3 has 16 amino acids. Germline trimming cut 3 bases from V and 4 bases from J; bases unmatched to any gene: 11. From germline, CDR1 is SGDLS and CDR2 YYNGEE. This sample's time point: pretreatment peripheral blood. Diagnoses among patients were locally advanced or metastatic urothelial carcinoma. Between 1 and 8 samples, pretreatment and on-treatment, were given by each patient. The investigators introduced synthetic TCR analog templates into each PCR as spikes. Sequencing was performed with immunoSEQ multiplex PCR; in TCRdb, only in-frame clones are kept and a portion is missing. The repertoire holds around 100,000 clones, with around 86% as singletons.

The clonotype originates from a man aged 60 to 75 with urothelial cancer. The rearrangement joins TRBV9 to TRBJ2-3, with 7 bases aligning to TRBD1. Sequenced material: PBMCs, taken around atezolizumab (anti-PD-L1) treatment. The CDR3 DNA follows: TGTGCCAGCAGCGACCACGGCAGGGGGAGCGCAGATACGCAGTATTTT. Translated, it gives CASSDHGRGSADTQYF.